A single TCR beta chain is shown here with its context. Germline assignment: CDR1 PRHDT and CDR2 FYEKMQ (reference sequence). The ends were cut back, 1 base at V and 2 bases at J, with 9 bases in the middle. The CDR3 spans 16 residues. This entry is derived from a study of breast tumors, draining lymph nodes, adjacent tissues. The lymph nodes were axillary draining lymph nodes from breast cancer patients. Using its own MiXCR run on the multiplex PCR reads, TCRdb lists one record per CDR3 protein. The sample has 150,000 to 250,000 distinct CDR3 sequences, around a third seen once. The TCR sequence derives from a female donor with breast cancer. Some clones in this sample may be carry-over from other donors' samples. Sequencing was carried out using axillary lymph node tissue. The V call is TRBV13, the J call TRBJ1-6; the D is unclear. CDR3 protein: CASSLVSGTYNSPLHF. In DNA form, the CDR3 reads TGTGCCAGCAGCTTAGTTTCCGGGACCTATAATTCACCCCTCCACTTT.